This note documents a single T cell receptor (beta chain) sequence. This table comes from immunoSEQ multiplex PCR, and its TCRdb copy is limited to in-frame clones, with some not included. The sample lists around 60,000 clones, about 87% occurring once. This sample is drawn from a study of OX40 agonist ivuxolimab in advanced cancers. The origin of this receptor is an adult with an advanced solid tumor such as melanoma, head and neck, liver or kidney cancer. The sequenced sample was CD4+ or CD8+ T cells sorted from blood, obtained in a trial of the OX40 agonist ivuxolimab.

DNA of the CDR3: TGTGCCAGCTCACCTGGGCAGGGTGCCGAGCAGTACTTC. This codes for CASSPGQGAEQYF. The chain is built from TRBV18 and TRBJ2-7, with D possibly being TRBD1 (5 bases). The V gene's germline CDR1 is KGHSH and CDR2 LQKENI. V was cut by 3 bases and J by 6 bases, with 12 bases left in between. The CDR3 is 13 amino acids.